A selection of T cell receptor beta chains follows, all from one sample in a study of cytomegalovirus exposure and HLA in healthy donors. This table comes from immunoSEQ multiplex PCR, and its TCRdb copy is limited to in-frame clones, with some not included. Among some 150,000 clones listed, about 80% were seen once. The sequenced sample consisted of PBMCs. The receptors were gathered from a man aged 30-40 years in good health and CMV-seronegative. Each CDR3 is given without its conserved first and last residue. The D gene is left open where the match is weak.

ASSAVTDTQY,.,TRBV19
ASRLGGTEAF,.,TRBV28
ASSLGRTSGRRYEQY,TRBD2,TRBV7-6
ASSYSAGPSYEQY,TRBD2,TRBV6-5
ASSLGTSDYNEQF,TRBD2,TRBV7-3
ASRGGDEKLF,.,TRBV6-7
ASSFGQGRIGELF,TRBD1,TRBV5-1
ASSLGENEQY,.,TRBV5-1
ASSPQGDYGYT,.,TRBV9
ASSEWGGTDDNEQF,.,TRBV25-1
SVSEASYEQY,.,TRBV29-1
ASSFGSGQGTSYEQY,TRBD1,TRBV7-8
ASSLMGQMGETQY,.,TRBV5-1
ASSTGSVREQY,TRBD1,TRBV2
ASARSAQETQY,.,TRBV30
ASSYSAGGAPFEQY,TRBD1,TRBV6-5
ASGGVASPYNEQF,.,TRBV6-6
ASSGRGRTPQETQY,.,TRBV6-9
ASSVARSSYEQY,.,TRBV9
ASSLSSGRRASTDTQY,TRBD2,TRBV27
ASRFSGGPGGELF,TRBD2,TRBV28
ASRLTSSGNTQY,TRBD2,TRBV2
ASSLQGGTDTQY,.,TRBV7-3
ASSSGGGVHNSPLH,TRBD1,TRBV28
ASSLFNSLNTGELF,.,TRBV27
ASSKLDEKLF,.,TRBV6-1
ASSSNSGPT,.,TRBV6-5
ASSPGQGSSGNTIY,TRBD1,TRBV28
ASILAGGSYEQY,TRBD2,TRBV2
ASSLGGQGLGDTQY,TRBD1,TRBV5-1
ASGLTRGGNQPQH,.,TRBV6-5
SSSKWSGIEYQPQH,.,TRBV7-9
ACIAGGTLEQY,TRBD2,TRBV30
ASSFGGFSGYT,.,TRBV28
ASSPGSQTNYGYT,.,TRBV6-5
ATSRVLGQAF,.,TRBV15
AWSVQGGAGELF,.,TRBV30
ASSSGDRGNQPQH,TRBD1,TRBV6-5
ASSFQRGEQF,.,TRBV27
ASSLGVGRTDTQY,TRBD2,TRBV5-6
ASSSGQGTYNEQF,TRBD1,TRBV13
ASSYGGGPSTDTQY,TRBD2,TRBV5-1
ASSGGQIANYGYT,TRBD1,TRBV2
ASSQSRGSNQPQH,TRBD1,TRBV6-5
ASSEGTGSEKLF,TRBD1,TRBV6-1
ASSTGQPPSGANVLT,.,TRBV28
ASIPGPGENEQY,.,TRBV5-1
ASSFPTQGSEQY,.,TRBV27
AGSRGRGGYT,TRBD1,TRBV28
TSSQGLAGGMDEQF,.,TRBV1
ASTPGPYGYT,.,TRBV19
ASSPRDRVYTGELF,TRBD1,TRBV11-3
ASTLSVDTQY,.,TRBV7-9
ASRPTATNEKLF,.,TRBV2